This TCR beta chain was observed in a study of blood T cell repertoires in COVID-19. Study information: Italy, Spain and the United States were the sources of the convalescent and acute COVID-19 samples.

J lost 2 bases, V lost 6 bases, and 7 bases had no gene match. CDR1 WSHSY and CDR2 SAAADI come from the germline V gene. This CDR3 comprises 14 residues. The table came from immunoSEQ multiplex PCR; TCRdb's copy has only in-frame clones and leaves some out. There are approximately 150,000 clones in the sample; about four fifths occur only once, and less than 2.5% lies in the top ten. The clonotype was recovered from a man between 65 and 80 years old with acute or convalescent COVID-19. This chain links TRBV10-2 with TRBJ2-7; 7 bases fit TRBD2. Sequenced: peripheral blood. CDR3 sequence reads: CASREAGPPYEQYF. The CDR3 DNA is TGCGCCAGCAGAGAAGCGGGGCCCCCCTACGAGCAGTACTTC.